The 8 T cell receptor beta chains below were found in one sample sequenced in a study of blood T cell repertoires in COVID-19. Measured with immunoSEQ multiplex PCR; TCRdb has only the in-frame clones, and not every one. The profile shows tens of thousands of clones, about nine tenths of them singletons. Material: peripheral blood. Receptor source: a woman between 50 and 59 years old with acute or convalescent COVID-19.

The V gene is TRBV9, the J gene TRBJ2-3; a possible D gene is TRBD1 (6 bases). The CDR3 contains 16 residues. The V gene lost 4 bases and the J gene lost 2 bases, with 17 bases spanning the gap. Germline values: CDR1 SGDLS, CDR2 YYNGEE. CDR3 coding DNA: TGTGCCAGCAGCCCCTCGGGGCAGGGGCACACAGATACGCAGTATTTT. Amino acids: CASSPSGQGHTDTQYF.

This chain joins TRBV10-3 and TRBJ2-1, with 10 nucleotides matching TRBD2. The CDR3 extends over 16 amino acids. Germline V lookup: CDR1 ENHRY, CDR2 SYGVKD. With V trimmed by 5 bases and J by 5 bases, 9 bases remained unmatched. This CDR3 reads CAISRTGTSENNEQFF. Written as DNA, the CDR3 is TGTGCCATCAGTCGGACTGGGACTAGCGAAAACAATGAGCAGTTCTTC.

This chain links TRBV7-9 with TRBJ1-1; 7 bases are shared with TRBD1. This CDR3 spans 14 amino acids. CDR1 and CDR2 (germline): SEHNR, FQNEAQ (reference sequence). J was trimmed by 6 bases and V by 5 bases; bases with no gene match: 9. CDR3 bases: TGTGCCAGCAGCCCGAGAGGGGGCCGTGCTGAAGCTTTCTTT. It translates to CASSPRGGRAEAFF.

V is TRBV25-1 and J is TRBJ1-6; 9 nucleotides match TRBD1. The V and J ends lost 1 base and 10 bases, in that order; junction bases with no gene match: 8. Germline CDR1 is MGHDK and CDR2 is SYGVNS. CDR3 size: 16 residues. CDR3 sequence reads: CASSESLGQGRSPLHF. The CDR3 nucleotides are TGTGCCAGCAGTGAATCCTTGGGACAGGGCCGGTCACCCCTCCACTTT.

The chain combines TRBV5-4 with TRBJ2-1; 11 nucleotides agree with TRBD2. V trimming: 3 bases; J trimming: 0 bases; junction bases outside the gene matches: 11. The CDR3 is made up of 19 amino acids. Germline loops: CDR1 SGHNT, CDR2 YYREEE (reference sequence). CDR3 bases: TGTGCCAGCAGCTCCCAAACTAGCGGGGGTTGGAGCTCCTACAATGAGCAGTTCTTC. This gives the protein CASSSQTSGGWSSYNEQFF.

The V gene is TRBV15, the J gene TRBJ1-4; D unresolved. CDR1 LNHNV and CDR2 YYDKDF come from the germline V gene (reference sequence). Trimming removed 4 bases at V and 4 bases at J, with 16 bases between. This CDR3 contains 16 residues. This chain's CDR3 is CATSIGLGGYNEKLFF. The CDR3 DNA is TGTGCCACCAGCATCGGTCTCGGCGGGTATAATGAAAAACTGTTTTTT.

The chain links TRBV9 to TRBJ2-4; tentative D call: TRBD1 (5 bases). The germline V gene encodes CDR1 SGDLS and CDR2 YYNGEE. V lost 0 bases and J 0 bases, leaving 19 bases between the germline ends. The CDR3 runs 19 residues. This chain's CDR3 is CASSVGDSSILVAKNIQYF. The CDR3 DNA is TGTGCCAGCAGCGTAGGAGACAGCTCGATACTCGTAGCCAAAAACATTCAGTACTTC. Complete variable domain (other parts from reference TRBV9 and TRBJ2-4): DSGVTQTPKHLITATGQRVTLRCSPRSGDLSVYWYQQSLDQGLQFLIQYYNGEERAKGNILERFSAQQFPDLHSELNLSSLELGDSALYFCASSVGDSSILVAKNIQYFGAGTRLSVL.

J is TRBJ1-2 and V is TRBV6-1; D is undetermined. CDR3 length: 15 amino acids. The germline V gene encodes CDR1 MNHNS and CDR2 SASEGT. Deletions cut 1 base from V and 1 base from J, with 10 bases between. The CDR3, as DNA: TGTGCCAGCAGTGAAGGAACATCGAATAACTATGGCTACACCTTC. As protein: CASSEGTSNNYGYTF.